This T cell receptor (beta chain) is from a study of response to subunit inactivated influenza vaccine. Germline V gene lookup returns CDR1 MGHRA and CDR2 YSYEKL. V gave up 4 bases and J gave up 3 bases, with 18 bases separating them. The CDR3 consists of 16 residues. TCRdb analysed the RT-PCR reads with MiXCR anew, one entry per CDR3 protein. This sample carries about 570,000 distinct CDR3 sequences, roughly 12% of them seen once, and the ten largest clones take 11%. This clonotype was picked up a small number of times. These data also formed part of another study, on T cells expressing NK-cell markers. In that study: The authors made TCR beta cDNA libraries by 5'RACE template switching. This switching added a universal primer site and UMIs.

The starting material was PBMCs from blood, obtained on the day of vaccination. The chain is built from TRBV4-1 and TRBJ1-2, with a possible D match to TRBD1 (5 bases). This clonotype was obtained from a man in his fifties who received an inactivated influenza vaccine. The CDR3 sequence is CASSPESRGADYGYTF. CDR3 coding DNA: TGCGCCAGCAGCCCGGAGTCGAGGGGTGCGGACTATGGCTACACCTTC.